This T cell receptor beta chain is from a study of OX40 agonist ivuxolimab in advanced cancers. Study details: The dose-escalation cohort was approximately 84% male, with a mean age of about 56 years, ranging about 20 to 79.

The timepoints at which blood was sampled were baseline, cycle 4 day 1, and cycle 7 day 1. The CDR3 sequence is 14 residues long. CDR1 SGHNT and CDR2 YYREEE come from the germline V gene (reference sequence). J gave up 2 bases and V 5 bases, and 6 bases lay outside the gene matches. Repertoires were generated with immunoSEQ multiplex PCR, while TCRdb's copy carries only in-frame clones and drops some. This sample has tens of thousands of clones, with 70% to 90% found just once. The specimen comprised CD4+ or CD8+ T cells sorted from blood, sampled in a trial of the OX40 agonist ivuxolimab. This clonotype was sampled from an adult with an advanced solid tumor such as melanoma, head and neck, liver or kidney cancer. This sequence joins TRBV5-4 and TRBJ2-5; TRBD1 matches 7 bases. Here the CDR3 DNA reads TGTGCCAGCAGTCAGTGGGACAGTCAAGAGACCCAGTACTTC. The encoded protein is CASSQWDSQETQYF.